These T cell receptor beta chains were read from a single sample in a study of cytomegalovirus exposure and HLA in healthy donors. Profiled with immunoSEQ multiplex PCR; TCRdb holds only in-frame clones, not every one. Here the sample spans about 170,000 clones, approximately 78% being singletons. Source material: PBMCs. Receptor source: a human donor in good health. CDR3s include the opening cysteine and the closing phenylalanine or tryptophan. D genes are given only for firm matches. Rows may omit the clone size; those that give it use once, few, many or a size class.

v_gene,d_gene,abundance,j_gene,CDR3aa,CDR3nt
TRBV7-2,TRBD1,few,TRBJ2-2,CASSLEGTGGNGELFF,TGTGCCAGCAGCTTAGAGGGGACAGGGGGCAACGGGGAGCTGTTTTTT
TRBV4-1,TRBD1,NA,TRBJ2-2,CASSQYTGGNTGELFF,TGCGCCAGCAGCCAATATACAGGGGGGAACACCGGGGAGCTGTTTTTT
TRBV29-1,TRBD1,NA,TRBJ1-1,CSATGSNTEAFF,TGCAGCGCGACAGGGTCTAACACTGAAGCTTTCTTT
TRBV7-9,TRBD1,few,TRBJ1-2,CASSRDRDGYTF,TGTGCCAGCAGCCGGGACAGGGATGGCTACACCTTC
TRBV5-4,NA,NA,TRBJ2-7,CASSLSAGMTYEQYF,TGTGCCAGCAGCTTGTCTGCAGGGATGACCTACGAGCAGTACTTC
TRBV5-1,NA,NA,TRBJ2-7,CASSSDRAYEQYF,TGCGCCAGCAGCTCGGACAGAGCCTACGAGCAGTACTTC
TRBV14,NA,NA,TRBJ2-3,CASSQGIASTDTQYF,TGTGCCAGCAGCCAAGGAATAGCTAGCACAGATACGCAGTATTTT
TRBV7-5,NA,NA,TRBJ1-6,CARSFGQNSPLHF,TGTGCCAGAAGCTTCGGACAAAATTCACCCCTCCACTTT
TRBV4-3,TRBD2,NA,TRBJ2-1,CASSQGAGAQGYEQFF,TGCGCCAGCAGCCAAGGAGCGGGGGCCCAAGGGTATGAGCAGTTCTTC
TRBV6-1,TRBD1,NA,TRBJ2-5,CASLAGGQGETQYF,TGTGCCAGCCTAGCAGGGGGCCAGGGCGAGACCCAGTACTTC
TRBV5-4,NA,NA,TRBJ2-7,CASSSPPLCGQYF,TGTGCCAGCAGCTCCCCTCCCCTCTGCGGGCAGTACTTC
TRBV28,NA,NA,TRBJ1-1,CASGQSTEAFF,TGTGCCAGCGGACAGAGCACTGAAGCTTTCTTT
TRBV11-2,TRBD1,NA,TRBJ1-2,CASSSSGGPVDGYTF,TGTGCCAGCAGCTCCTCAGGGGGCCCTGTGGATGGCTACACCTTC
TRBV7-3,TRBD1,few,TRBJ1-1,CASSLLVGQGEAFF,TGTGCCAGCAGCTTATTGGTCGGACAGGGTGAAGCTTTCTTT
TRBV19,NA,NA,TRBJ2-7,CASSSTGILSYEQYF,TGTGCCAGTAGTAGCACAGGGATCCTCTCCTACGAGCAGTACTTC
TRBV6-6,TRBD1,few,TRBJ1-4,CASSRQGTNEKLFF,TGTGCCAGCAGTCGACAGGGAACTAATGAAAAACTGTTTTTT
TRBV18,TRBD1,NA,TRBJ1-2,CASSPPVQGSFQPYGYTF,TGTGCCAGCTCACCACCCGTACAGGGGAGCTTCCAGCCCTATGGCTACACCTTC
TRBV4-1,TRBD1,few,TRBJ1-2,CASSQRTGGEGYTF,TGCGCCAGCAGCCAAAGGACAGGGGGAGAAGGCTACACCTTC
TRBV7-9,NA,NA,TRBJ2-1,CASSSRGTLGNEQFF,TGTGCCAGCAGCTCCAGGGGGACTCTCGGTAATGAGCAGTTCTTC
TRBV18,NA,NA,TRBJ1-1,CASSIGGRDTEAFF,TGTGCCAGCTCGATCGGTGGGAGGGACACTGAAGCTTTCTTT
TRBV6-1,TRBD1,NA,TRBJ2-7,CASSDPGQGWYEQYF,TGTGCCAGCAGTGACCCAGGACAGGGGTGGTACGAGCAGTACTTC
TRBV5-1,NA,once,TRBJ1-2,CASSLGQSVHGYTF,TGCGCCAGCAGCTTGGGGCAGTCCGTTCACGGCTACACCTTC
TRBV5-4,NA,NA,TRBJ2-7,CASSFRGGRREQYF,TGTGCCAGCAGCTTCCGAGGAGGGAGGCGCGAGCAGTACTTC
TRBV16,NA,NA,TRBJ1-2,CASSRTSGGDGYTF,TGTGCCAGCAGCCGGACTTCGGGGGGCGATGGCTACACCTTC
TRBV19,NA,NA,TRBJ2-7,CASSIGGGGYEQYF,TGTGCCAGTAGTATCGGTGGGGGCGGTTACGAGCAGTACTTC
TRBV6-1,TRBD2,NA,TRBJ2-1,CASTLGLAGLNEQFF,TGTGCCAGCACCCTAGGACTAGCGGGGTTAAATGAGCAGTTCTTC
TRBV5-4,TRBD1,NA,TRBJ2-7,CASSLGRGLSYEQYF,TGTGCCAGCAGCTTGGGCAGGGGGCTATCCTACGAGCAGTACTTC
TRBV29-1,NA,NA,TRBJ2-5,CSVSGQGETQYF,TGCAGCGTTTCCGGGCAGGGGGAGACCCAGTACTTC
TRBV7-9,NA,NA,TRBJ1-4,CASSLGAGATNEKLFF,TGTGCCAGCAGCTTAGGTGCAGGGGCCACTAATGAAAAACTGTTTTTT
TRBV7-2,NA,few,TRBJ2-1,CASSFSLDSYNEQFF,TGTGCCAGCAGCTTTTCGCTAGACAGTTACAATGAGCAGTTCTTC
TRBV11-2,TRBD1,NA,TRBJ1-4,CASSFGRQGNEKLFF,TGTGCCAGCAGCTTTGGGAGACAGGGAAATGAAAAACTGTTTTTT
TRBV10-3,NA,NA,TRBJ2-7,CAISEPLSSTYF,TGTGCCATCAGTGAGCCCCTCTCGAGCACGTACTTC
TRBV7-8,TRBD2,once,TRBJ2-3,CASSLDRGAGGTRQYF,TGTGCCAGCAGCCTTGACCGTGGGGCGGGGGGTACTAGGCAGTATTTT
TRBV5-1,NA,NA,TRBJ2-5,CASSLSAVQETQYF,TGCGCCAGCAGCTTGTCAGCGGTACAAGAGACCCAGTACTTC
TRBV5-1,TRBD1,few,TRBJ2-1,CASSGTGGYNEQFF,TGCGCCAGCAGCGGGACAGGGGGATACAATGAGCAGTTCTTC
TRBV14,NA,NA,TRBJ1-1,CASSQGGTGPEAFF,TGTGCCAGCAGCCAAGGGGGAACAGGACCCGAAGCTTTCTTT
TRBV30,TRBD2,NA,TRBJ2-7,CAWSSPGGLAYEQYF,TGTGCCTGGAGTTCACCGGGGGGGCTGGCCTACGAGCAGTACTTC
TRBV7-9,NA,NA,TRBJ2-2,CASSLVNRENTGELFF,TGTGCCAGCAGCTTAGTCAACCGGGAAAACACCGGGGAGCTGTTTTTT
TRBV6-1,NA,NA,TRBJ2-3,CASRYTGSTDTQYF,TGTGCCAGCAGGTACACAGGGAGCACAGATACGCAGTATTTT
TRBV5-1,NA,NA,TRBJ1-2,CASRTPYRGRSDYGYTF,TGCGCCAGCAGAACTCCTTACCGGGGGAGGTCAGACTATGGCTACACCTTC
TRBV5-4,NA,NA,TRBJ2-2,CASSLVTANTGELFF,TGTGCCAGCAGCTTGGTCACAGCGAACACCGGGGAGCTGTTTTTT
TRBV9,TRBD2,few,TRBJ2-3,CASSFGSGVSTDTQYF,TGTGCCAGCAGCTTTGGAAGCGGGGTTAGCACAGATACGCAGTATTTT
TRBV19,TRBD1,NA,TRBJ2-7,CASRDRDFRLEQYF,TGTGCCAGTAGGGACAGGGATTTCAGGCTCGAGCAGTACTTC
TRBV4-1,NA,few,TRBJ1-5,CASSHGDNGNQPQHF,TGCGCCAGCAGCCACGGGGACAACGGCAATCAGCCCCAGCATTTT
TRBV4-3,NA,NA,TRBJ2-2,CASSQESPGRANTGELFF,TGCGCCAGCAGCCAAGAATCCCCGGGTAGAGCGAACACCGGGGAGCTGTTTTTT
TRBV30,TRBD1,NA,TRBJ1-3,CAWSSPTGGLWRGNTIYF,TGTGCCTGGAGTTCCCCGACAGGGGGTTTGTGGCGCGGAAACACCATATATTTT
TRBV7-3,NA,few,TRBJ1-1,CASSSPTAMNTEAFF,TGTGCCAGCAGCTCCCCGACAGCGATGAACACTGAAGCTTTCTTT
TRBV7-3,NA,NA,TRBJ2-2,CASSLSGQSGGELFF,TGTGCCAGCAGCCTAAGTGGACAGTCGGGCGGGGAGCTGTTTTTT
TRBV9,NA,once,TRBJ1-5,CASSWGGNQPQHF,TGTGCCAGCAGCTGGGGGGGGAACCAGCCCCAGCATTTT
TRBV4-1,TRBD1,NA,TRBJ1-1,CASSPGTGSMNTEAFF,TGCGCCAGCAGCCCCGGGACAGGGTCGATGAACACTGAAGCTTTCTTT
TRBV19,TRBD1,NA,TRBJ1-6,CASSPGTGDSPLHF,TGTGCCAGTAGTCCCGGGACAGGTGATTCACCCCTCCACTTT
TRBV7-3,NA,NA,TRBJ1-1,CASSWRGGSEAFF,TGTGCCAGCAGCTGGCGGGGGGGCTCCGAAGCTTTCTTT
TRBV7-2,NA,NA,TRBJ1-3,CASSTGPGNTIYF,TGTGCCAGCAGCACAGGTCCTGGAAACACCATATATTTT
TRBV6-5,NA,NA,TRBJ2-6,CASSPGGGANVLTF,TGTGCCAGCAGCCCCGGCGGGGGGGCCAACGTCCTGACTTTC
TRBV6-1,NA,few,TRBJ2-3,CASSEGRRTDTQYF,TGTGCCAGCAGTGAAGGGAGGCGCACAGATACGCAGTATTTT
TRBV19,NA,NA,TRBJ1-1,CASSIIQGSLAEAFF,TGTGCCAGTAGTATAATTCAGGGAAGCCTCGCTGAAGCTTTCTTT
TRBV27,NA,NA,TRBJ2-7,CASSDTPGSYEQYF,TGTGCCAGCAGTGACACTCCCGGCTCCTACGAGCAGTACTTC